This entry lists 29 T cell receptor beta chains sequenced from one sample in a study of OX40 agonist ivuxolimab in advanced cancers. Sequencing was performed with immunoSEQ multiplex PCR; in TCRdb, only in-frame clones are kept and a portion is missing. This table holds around 95,000 clones, 90% found once. Sequenced material: CD4+ or CD8+ T cells sorted from blood, taken in a trial of the OX40 agonist ivuxolimab. The receptors stem from an adult with an advanced solid tumor such as melanoma, head and neck, liver or kidney cancer.

The chain couples TRBV30 to TRBJ1-6; D remains unclear. This CDR3 is built from 9 residues. CDR1 GTSNPN and CDR2 SVGIG come from the germline V gene (reference sequence). Trimming removed 8 bases from V and 11 bases from J, with 7 bases in between. The DNA for the CDR3 is TGTGCCGTGGGTCCACCCCTCCACTTT. This translates into CAVGPPLHF.

The V gene is TRBV30, the J gene TRBJ1-2; no clear D gene. CDR3 length: 13 amino acids. Trimming cost V 3 bases and J 5 bases, with 13 bases left between them. Germline lookup yields CDR1 GTSNPN and CDR2 SVGIG (reference sequence). CDR3 amino acids: CAWRDQVKYGYTF. CDR3 DNA sequence: TGTGCCTGGAGGGATCAAGTGAAGTATGGCTACACCTTC.

This clone was picked up one time. The gene calls are TRBV30 and TRBJ2-7; 9 positions agree with TRBD2. The germline V gene encodes CDR1 GTSNPN and CDR2 SVGIG (reference sequence). The CDR3 totals 13 residues. Here the CDR3 reads CASQVGLAGEQYF. CDR3 DNA sequence: TGTGCATCGCAGGTGGGACTAGCCGGCGAGCAGTACTTC.

The chain combines TRBV10-3 with TRBJ2-1; no firm D call. Trimming shortened V by 3 bases and J by 8 bases, and 8 bases separated the two germline ends. The length of the CDR3 is 12 residues. Germline V gene lookup returns CDR1 ENHRY and CDR2 SYGVKD. CDR3 protein: CAISDWLYEQFF. CDR3 in DNA: TGTGCCATCAGTGATTGGCTCTATGAGCAGTTCTTC.

The chain joins TRBV5-1 to TRBJ1-3; the D is unclear. This CDR3 is built from 14 residues. Germline V gives CDR1 SGHRS, CDR2 YFSETQ. V gave up 7 bases and J gave up 2 bases, with 13 bases separating them. The CDR3 is CASSPGPAGNTIYF. The CDR3 DNA reads TGCGCCAGCTCCCCCGGCCCGGCTGGAAACACCATATATTTT.

This chain links TRBV11-2 with TRBJ1-4; 7 bases agree with TRBD1. Trimming took 5 bases from V and 4 from J; bases not matched to a gene: 7. This CDR3 spans 15 amino acids. Germline-derived CDR1 and CDR2 are SGHAT and FQNNGV. In DNA form, the CDR3 reads TGTGCCAGCAGCCCGCGGACAGGAAATAATGAAAAACTGTTTTTT. It specifies CASSPRTGNNEKLFF.

The chain uses TRBV21-1 and TRBJ2-1. TRBV21-1 is a pseudogene. This CDR3 comprises 12 residues. The CDR3 coding sequence is TGTGCCAGCAGCAAAGGGGGAATGAAGCAGTTCTTC. Its translation: CASSKGGMKQFF.

The rearrangement joins TRBV5-4 to TRBJ2-7; the D is unclear. CDR3 length: 15 residues. The V and J ends lost 4 bases and 4 bases respectively, with 18 bases between them. CDR1 SGHNT and CDR2 YYREEE come from the germline V gene (reference sequence). The CDR3 protein is CASSRAAAMRYEQYF. The CDR3 coding sequence is TGTGCCAGCAGCCGCGCCGCCGCGATGAGGTACGAGCAGTACTTC.

This rearrangement joins TRBV2 to TRBJ1-2; possible D gene TRBD1, 5 bases. CDR3 length: 13 amino acids. Germline loops: CDR1 SNHLY, CDR2 FYNNEI. The V and J ends lost 8 bases and 5 bases respectively, with 15 bases between them. This CDR3 is CASSRDSMYGYTF. The CDR3 DNA sequence: TGTGCCAGCTCTCGGGACTCTATGTATGGCTACACCTTC.

V and J are TRBV19 and TRBJ1-4, with D possibly matching TRBD1 (6 bases). Trimming took 3 bases from V and 9 from J, leaving 11 bases between them. CDR1 is LNHDA and CDR2 is SQIVND in the germline V gene (reference sequence). The CDR3 covers 13 residues. CDR3 DNA sequence: TGTGCCAGTAGTATGGGGGCAGTTAAAAAACTGTTTTTT. It translates to CASSMGAVKKLFF.

V is TRBV6-5 and J is TRBJ2-3; D is perhaps TRBD1 or TRBD2 (5 bases each). The CDR3 is 15 amino acids. The germline gives CDR1 MNHEY, CDR2 SVGAGI. Trimming stripped 4 bases from V and 0 bases from J, with 11 bases between. CDR3 in amino acids: CASSSRDGSTDTQYF. The DNA of the CDR3 is TGTGCCAGCAGTTCCCGGGACGGTAGCACAGATACGCAGTATTTT.

The chain carries TRBV14 and TRBJ2-2; D is unclear. The germline V gene has CDR1 SGHDN and CDR2 FVKESK. The CDR3 covers 13 residues. Deletions cut 1 base from V and 5 bases from J, with 5 bases between. The CDR3 DNA reads as TGTGCCAGCAGCCAAGTGAGGACCGGGGAGCTGTTTTTT. It translates to CASSQVRTGELFF.

J is TRBJ2-4 and V is TRBV7-8; D uncertain. Looked up from germline, CDR1 is SGHVS and CDR2 is FQNEAQ. V gave up 5 bases and J gave up 15 bases, with 35 bases separating them. CDR3 length: 18 residues. CDR3 in DNA: TGTGCCAGCAGCGCCATAAGCATGCCCCGCCGGAGTGCGGCCATTTGGTACTTC. Residues: CASSAISMPRRSAAIWYF.

The CDR3 nucleotides are TGTGCCAGCAGTTTATCGGGGGTGGAGGGTGAAAAACTGTTTTTT. The encoded protein is CASSLSGVEGEKLFF. The chain is built from TRBV28 and TRBJ1-4, with a weak D call TRBD1 (5 bases). Germline CDR1 MDHEN, CDR2 SYDVKM. The length of the CDR3 is 15 residues. Trimming pared 1 base from V and 7 bases from J, leaving 13 bases between.

V is TRBV5-1 and J is TRBJ2-1; weak D call: TRBD2 (6 bases). There are 15 residues in the CDR3. Germline CDR1 SGHRS, CDR2 YFSETQ. The germline V and J ends were trimmed by 4 bases and 8 bases, with 19 bases remaining between them. CDR3 loop: CASSRGVAGIDEQFF. The DNA of the CDR3 is TGCGCCAGCAGCCGGGGTGTCGCGGGAATAGATGAGCAGTTCTTC. Looking up the rest from reference TRBV5-1 and TRBJ2-1 gives the full variable domain: KAGVTQTPRYLIKTRGQQVTLSCSPISGHRSVSWYQQTPGQGLQFLFEYFSETQRNKGNFPGRFSGRQFSNSRSEMNVSTLELGDSALYLCASSRGVAGIDEQFFGPGTRLTVL.

V usage is TRBV12-5 and J usage is TRBJ1-2; unclear D gene. CDR1 is LGHNT and CDR2 is FRNRAP in the germline V gene. This CDR3 is 12 amino acids long. V shed 0 bases and J shed 7 bases, with 6 bases lying between them. The CDR3 sequence: CASGLVLGGYTF. Here the CDR3 DNA reads TGTGCTAGTGGTTTGGTACTTGGTGGCTACACCTTC.

J is TRBJ2-1 and V is TRBV6-1; D call uncertain. This CDR3 spans 13 amino acids. The germline V gene has CDR1 MNHNS and CDR2 SASEGT. V was trimmed by 4 bases and J by 12 bases, leaving 16 bases between them. Here the CDR3 DNA reads TGTGCCAGCAGTGCGGCAGGATCGCACCGGCAGTTCTTC. Its translation: CASSAAGSHRQFF.

This clone was recorded once. Other DNA sequences from this sample encode an identical CDR3 as well. This CDR3 is CASSGRHALGTEAFF. CDR3 nucleotides: TGTGCCAGCAGTGGCCGACACGCCCTGGGCACTGAAGCTTTCTTT. The chain carries TRBV6-1 and TRBJ1-1, with D hard to call. Trimming shortened V by 4 bases and J by 4 bases, and 16 bases separated the two germline ends. The CDR3 sequence is 15 residues long. CDR1 and CDR2 from the germline V gene are MNHNS and SASEGT.

The chain couples TRBV6-6 to TRBJ1-6, with 7 bases identical to TRBD1. Losses at the gene ends were 5 bases for V and 6 bases for J; bases not matched to a gene: 7. The CDR3 loop spans 15 amino acids. CDR1 and CDR2 (germline): MNHNY, SVGAGI (reference sequence). CDR3 coding DNA: TGTGCCAGCAGTCAGGGGGGTGGGGCTAATTCACCCCTCCACTTT. It translates to CASSQGGGANSPLHF.

The chain carries TRBV5-1 and TRBJ2-3, with 15 positions matching TRBD2. Germline assignment: CDR1 SGHRS and CDR2 YFSETQ. With 4 bases clipped from V and 5 bases from J, the junction kept 11 bases outside the gene matches. The CDR3 length is 18 residues. CDR3 amino acids: CASSAPAGLAGGIDTQYF. In DNA, the CDR3 is TGCGCCAGCAGCGCACCCGCAGGACTAGCGGGGGGGATAGATACGCAGTATTTT.

The CDR3 loop is CASNTGTGPTGELFF. CDR3 bases: TGTGCCAGCAACACCGGGACAGGGCCCACCGGGGAGCTGTTTTTT. The chain employs TRBV2 and TRBJ2-2, with 9 nucleotides matching TRBD1. The CDR3 is made up of 15 amino acids. After removal of 7 bases from V and 4 bases from J, the junction contained 7 bases not matched to a gene. From germline, CDR1 is SNHLY and CDR2 FYNNEI. The full variable domain, rest sourced from reference TRBV2 and TRBJ2-2, is EPEVTQTPSHQVTQMGQEVILRCVPISNHLYFYWYRQILGQKVEFLVSFYNNEISEKSEIFDDQFSVERPDGSNFTLKIRSTKLEDSAMYFCASNTGTGPTGELFFGEGSRLTVL.

The chain combines TRBV19 with TRBJ1-5, with TRBD1 identical over 7 bases. This CDR3 spans 18 amino acids. Trimming removed 6 bases from V and 1 base from J; junction bases left unmatched: 15. Germline assignment: CDR1 LNHDA and CDR2 SQIVND (reference sequence). This chain's CDR3 is CASRDNRGWGQSNQPQHF. The DNA for the CDR3 is TGTGCCAGTAGAGATAACAGGGGTTGGGGGCAAAGCAATCAGCCCCAGCATTTT.

The rearrangement joins TRBV15 to TRBJ1-1; D ambiguous. Germline assignment: CDR1 LNHNV and CDR2 YYDKDF (reference sequence). The CDR3 is 14 amino acids. Trimming removed 3 bases at V and 2 bases at J, with 10 bases between. The CDR3 sequence: CATSRERVNTEAFF. CDR3 DNA: TGTGCCACCAGCAGGGAACGGGTAAACACTGAAGCTTTCTTT.

V usage is TRBV7-2 and J usage is TRBJ2-1, with 8 bases identical to TRBD2. Trimming removed 5 bases from V and 5 bases from J; junction bases left unmatched: 8. Per germline, CDR1 SGHTA and CDR2 FQGNSA. This CDR3 is 15 amino acids long. This CDR3 is CASSPDSGNNNEQFF. The CDR3 DNA follows: TGTGCCAGCAGCCCCGATAGCGGGAATAACAATGAGCAGTTCTTC.

The V call is TRBV2, the J call TRBJ1-1; a possible D gene is TRBD1 (6 bases). The CDR3 spans 14 residues. Germline CDR1 is SNHLY and CDR2 is FYNNEI. V gave up 5 bases and J gave up 2 bases, with 12 bases separating them. The CDR3 bases are TGTGCCAGCAGTCAAAACAGGGTTAACACTGAAGCTTTCTTT. Its translation is CASSQNRVNTEAFF. Full variable domain (rest looked up from reference TRBV2 and TRBJ1-1): EPEVTQTPSHQVTQMGQEVILRCVPISNHLYFYWYRQILGQKVEFLVSFYNNEISEKSEIFDDQFSVERPDGSNFTLKIRSTKLEDSAMYFCASSQNRVNTEAFFGQGTRLTVV.

The rearrangement joins TRBV5-1 to TRBJ2-1, with 9 bases fitting TRBD2. The V segment lost 4 bases and the J segment 7 bases; nucleotides outside the gene matches: 12. CDR1 is SGHRS and CDR2 is YFSETQ in the germline V gene. The CDR3 spans 16 residues. CDR3 sequence: CASSPVAGAGGNEQFF. The CDR3 nucleotides read TGCGCCAGCAGCCCCGTAGCGGGGGCAGGGGGGAATGAGCAGTTCTTC.

The chain employs TRBV7-3 and TRBJ2-3, with D tentatively TRBD1 or TRBD2 (5 bases each). Germline V lookup: CDR1 SGHTA, CDR2 FQGTGA. With 5 bases removed from V and 6 bases from J, the gap between germline ends came to 9 bases. There are 12 residues in the CDR3. DNA for the CDR3: TGTGCCAGCAGCACGGGACCTGATACGCAGTATTTT. Its protein is CASSTGPDTQYF.

This rearrangement joins TRBV15 to TRBJ2-5; 13 nucleotides match TRBD2. Per germline, CDR1 LNHNV and CDR2 YYDKDF (reference sequence). J lost 4 bases, V lost 5 bases, and 4 bases had no gene match. The CDR3 covers 15 residues. CDR3 amino acids: CATSGGLAGVETQYF. The CDR3 region has the DNA TGTGCCACCAGCGGAGGACTAGCGGGAGTAGAGACCCAGTACTTC.

The CDR3 loop is CASSSGQGINTEAFF. In nucleotides, the CDR3 is TGCGCCAGCAGCTCGGGACAGGGGATCAACACTGAAGCTTTCTTT. The J gene is TRBJ1-1, the V gene TRBV5-1; 10 bases match TRBD1. Germline V gene data show CDR1 as SGHRS and CDR2 as YFSETQ. J gave up 2 bases and V 3 bases, and 4 bases lay outside the gene matches. This CDR3 region has 15 residues.